These 8 T cell receptor beta chains were sequenced from one sample in a study of Ad26.COV2.S vaccination and SARS-CoV-2 variants. The treatment: approximately 18 received Ad26.COV2.S at low or high dose, single or two shots; roughly five received placebo; per-sample allocation not given. Material that was analyzed had been drawn on day 63 after the first vaccine or placebo injection. Method: immunoSEQ multiplex PCR; TCRdb's copy keeps in-frame clones and lacks some. The data show approximately 400,000 clones, roughly four fifths seen once. Specimen: peripheral blood, collected in a trial of Ad26.COV2.S vaccine versus placebo. The receptors originated from a person aged 18-60 years who received the Ad26.COV2.S COVID-19 vaccine or a placebo.

The chain employs TRBV15 and TRBJ1-2, with TRBD1 identical over 10 bases. Germline V gene sequence: CDR1 LNHNV, CDR2 YYDKDF (reference sequence). Trimming cost V 5 bases and J 5 bases; bases outside gene matches: 8. This CDR3 contains 15 residues. CDR3 loop: CATSRTGQGLYGYTF. DNA of the CDR3: TGTGCCACCAGCCGCACGGGACAGGGGCTGTATGGCTACACCTTC.

This sequence joins TRBV15 and TRBJ2-7, with D perhaps matching TRBD1 or TRBD2 (6 bases each). The CDR3 is 14 residues long. Trimming removed 3 bases at V and 3 bases at J, with 12 bases between. Germline CDR1 LNHNV, CDR2 YYDKDF (reference sequence). In DNA, the CDR3 is TGTGCCACCAGCAGTAGGGGGGCGAGCTACGAGCAGTACTTC. This encodes CATSSRGASYEQYF.

The chain is built from TRBV7-2 and TRBJ1-2; D ambiguous. The CDR3 spans 13 residues. Trimming cost V 7 bases and J 8 bases, with 17 bases left between them. Germline values: CDR1 SGHTA, CDR2 FQGNSA. CDR3 sequence (DNA): TGTGCCAGCACCAATCAGCTCTGGGGAGGCTACACCTTC. As protein: CASTNQLWGGYTF.

This clone was recorded only once. This chain uses TRBV24-1 with TRBJ2-1; D assignment may be TRBD1 or TRBD2 (6 bases each). V shed 6 bases and J shed 0 bases, with 14 bases lying between them. Germline CDR1 and CDR2: KGHDR and SFDVKD. This CDR3 has 16 residues. CDR3 in amino acids: CATSPSGAGSYNEQFF. The CDR3 DNA reads TGTGCCACCAGTCCGTCGGGGGCAGGCTCCTACAATGAGCAGTTCTTC.

The chain's CDR3 is CASSLGAGQDTEAFF. CDR3 in DNA: TGTGCCAGCAGCTTGGGGGCGGGGCAGGACACTGAAGCTTTCTTT. The rearrangement joins TRBV7-8 to TRBJ1-1, with a weak D call TRBD1 (6 bases). Trimming pared 3 bases from V and 3 bases from J, leaving 14 bases between. The CDR3 runs to 15 residues. CDR1 and CDR2 from the germline V gene are SGHVS and FQNEAQ.

V usage is TRBV6-2 or TRBV6-3 and J usage is TRBJ2-2; the D is unclear. Trimming cost V 4 bases and J 6 bases, with 12 bases left between them. Germline V gene data show CDR1 as MNHEY and CDR2 as SVGEGT. The CDR3 sequence is 14 residues long. DNA for the CDR3: TGTGCCAGCAGTTCTCTAGGTAGCCCCGGGGAGCTGTTTTTT. It is translated as CASSSLGSPGELFF.

In nucleotides, the CDR3 is TGTGCCATCAGGAACCGGGACACCCTTAACTATGGCTACACCTTC. This encodes CAIRNRDTLNYGYTF. This rearrangement joins TRBV10-3 to TRBJ1-2; possible D gene TRBD1, 6 bases. CDR3 size: 15 residues. Germline V gene data show CDR1 as ENHRY and CDR2 as SYGVKD. V dropped 6 bases and J dropped 1 base, with 15 bases sitting between them.

The chain couples TRBV30 to TRBJ1-4; D not certain. Trimming removed 0 bases from V and 13 bases from J, with 18 bases in between. Germline-derived CDR1 and CDR2 are GTSNPN and SVGIG (reference sequence). The CDR3 covers 14 residues. CDR3 nucleotides: TGTGCCTGGAGTGTGGGCGGGTCTGGAGTAGGACTGTTTTTT. It codes for CAWSVGGSGVGLFF.